This T cell receptor beta chain emerged from a study of cytomegalovirus exposure and HLA in healthy donors. The PCR contained 60 Vbeta and 13 Jbeta primers. The protocol was immunoSEQ multiplex PCR, while the TCRdb copy is restricted to in-frame clones and leaves out a portion. The table includes some 190,000 clones, about 82% detected once. General observations from the study: By a later analysis, the bulk of CMV-associated TCR beta chains appeared HLA-restricted. The classifier, whose performance was assessed in both the original and validation cohorts, reportedly diagnosed cytomegalovirus status with high specificity and sensitivity. When a later analysis compared HLA-associated TCR beta chains with equally common others, the HLA-associated chains turned out to be more clonally expanded and to have lower generation probabilities.

Remarks on this clone: Antigen specificity is unknown.

The CDR3 spans 15 residues. Germline assignment: CDR1 SGHRS and CDR2 YFSETQ. Germline trimming cut 4 bases from V and 9 bases from J; bases unmatched to any gene: 6. Healthy bone marrow donors supplied every sample. The sample taken for sequencing was PBMCs. The chain employs TRBV5-1 and TRBJ2-1; 14 bases match TRBD2. The sequence derives from a male donor in good health and CMV-seronegative. CDR3 in amino acids: CASSGGLAGGGEQFF. CDR3 DNA: TGCGCCAGCAGCGGCGGACTAGCGGGAGGTGGTGAGCAGTTCTTC.